The present T cell receptor (beta chain) was sequenced within a study of blood T cell repertoires in COVID-19 (dated by TCRdb to the early 2020s). Regarding the complete study: The collaborator samples originated in the United States, Italy and Spain and spanned the acute and convalescent phases of COVID-19. The dataset comprised deeply sampled blood TCRbeta repertoires from subjects exposed to, actively infected with, or recovered from COVID-19. The repertoires were made available in a free public database intended to serve as a resource for research on the immune response to SARS-CoV-2. Where available, HLA class I and class II types were obtained from metadata supplied by the sample provider rather than from assay-based typing. The prospective study material was composed of cDNA or gDNA derived from T cells, B-cell-depleted T cells, or PBMCs. Samples were obtained from the ongoing ImmuneRACE study (first 160 participants) and from 1,254 subjects provided by 6 global collaborators. Nearly every sample came with metadata listing a de-identified subject ID, COVID-19 status, age in years and sex. What the research found in general, with its limitations: The amount of clinical and demographic metadata varied by source and participant and was provided uncurated.

CDR1 SGHTA and CDR2 FQGNSA were looked up in the germline V gene. From its cysteine to its phenylalanine, the CDR3 spans 14 amino acids. Only the CDR3 DNA is retained, 42 bases long and in frame from the first base. Germline trimming amounts to 6 bases on V and 3 bases on J, with 7 as the count of junction bases outside the gene matches. One collaborating source in Seattle enrolled patients during active infection and followed them longitudinally through the course of disease. Whole blood was collected in K2EDTA tubes by collaborating institutions according to the institutions' own protocols. For TCRbeta analysis, collaborators shipped samples in one of three forms: frozen whole blood, isolated PBMCs, or DNA extracted from either of those sample types. The immunoSEQ Assay, a bias-controlled multiplex PCR, was used to amplify TCRbeta CDR3 regions from genomic DNA. The authors processed their data as follows. The number of nucleated cells in each sample was estimated by amplification of reference gene primers within the assay. To quantify the absolute abundance of each unique TCRbeta CDR3 rearrangement, sequence reads were collapsed and filtered. Productive Simpson clonality was computed per sample as the square root of Simpson's diversity index over productive rearrangements. The source is immuneACCESS, and TCRdb retained only in-frame sequences with V and J called. Part of the clones is not carried over; for the studies checked, unresolved V genes explain less than half of this, and the remainder is unexplained. From that table come the V and J calls and clone size; the DNA was used to work out D and trimming. The sample table records under 200,000 clones; about 87% of these occur just once. In total, the top ten clones hold over 2% of the sample.

Regarding this clone: Which antigen it targets is not known. No base quality values were provided; no much bigger clone lies one nucleotide off.

The V and J segments used are TRBV7-2 and TRBJ1-1; 7 nucleotides in the junction match TRBD1. Sequencing was carried out using peripheral blood. The origin of this receptor is a woman over 75 with COVID-19, enrolled during active disease. CDR3 region: CASRAGTGDTEAFF. In nucleotides, the sequence is TGTGCCAGCAGAGCGGGTACAGGGGACACTGAAGCTTTCTTT. Outside the CDR3, residues come from the reference TRBV7-2 and TRBJ1-1 proteins, so the full variable domain is: GAGVSQSPSNKVTEKGKDVELRCDPISGHTALYWYRQSLGQGLEFLIYFQGNSAPDKSGLPSDRFSAERTGGSVSTLTIQRTQQEDSAVYLCASRAGTGDTEAFFGQGTRLTVV.